This T cell receptor beta chain emerged from a study of blood T cells in healthy people across ages. A second PCR of about 7 to 11 cycles used a sample-barcoded 5' primer and a J-beta primer mix. Each CDR3 protein gets one entry after TCRdb re-called the 5' RACE reads with MiXCR. The sample consists of 800,000 to 950,000 distinct CDR3 sequences, roughly 43% of them appearing once. The CDR3 is made up of 13 amino acids. The germline V and J ends were trimmed by 1 base and 1 base, with 7 bases remaining between them. Germline CDR1 and CDR2: SQVTM and ANQGSEA. The sample was blood. The V and J genes are TRBV29-1 and TRBJ1-1, with D unresolved. This clonotype was obtained from a man between 25 and 39 years old in good health. CDR3 DNA sequence: TGCAGCGTTGAAGTAGTGAGGAACACTGAAGCTTTCTTT. Translation: CSVEVVRNTEAFF.